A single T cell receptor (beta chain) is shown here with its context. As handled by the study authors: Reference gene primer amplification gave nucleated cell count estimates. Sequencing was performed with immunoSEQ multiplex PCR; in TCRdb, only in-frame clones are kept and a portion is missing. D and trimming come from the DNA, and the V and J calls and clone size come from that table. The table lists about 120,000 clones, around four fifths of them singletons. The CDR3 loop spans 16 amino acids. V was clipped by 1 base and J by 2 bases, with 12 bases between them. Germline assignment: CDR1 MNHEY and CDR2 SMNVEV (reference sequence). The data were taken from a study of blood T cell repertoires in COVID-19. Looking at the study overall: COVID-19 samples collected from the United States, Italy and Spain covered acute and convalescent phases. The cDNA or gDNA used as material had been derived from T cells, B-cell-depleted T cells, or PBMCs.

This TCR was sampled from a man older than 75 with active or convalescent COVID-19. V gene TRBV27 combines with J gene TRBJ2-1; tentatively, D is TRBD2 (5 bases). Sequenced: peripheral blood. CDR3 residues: CASSLYLDLTYNEQFF. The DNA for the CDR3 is TGTGCCAGCAGTTTATATCTGGACTTAACCTACAATGAGCAGTTCTTC.